A selection of T cell receptor beta chains follows, all from one sample in a study of T cells in Graves' hyperthyroidism and ophthalmopathy. TCRdb re-called the multiplex PCR reads through MiXCR, storing one row per CDR3 protein. Altogether about 290,000 distinct CDR3 sequences are present, 12% to 15% being singletons, with the ten largest covering approximately 7.9%. Material for sequencing was blood. The receptor set was obtained from a woman aged 40-49 years with Graves' hyperthyroidism. Each CDR3 is given with its conserved first and last residue. D genes are given only for firm matches. Rows may omit the clone size; those that give it use once, few, many or a size class.

d_gene: .
len: 14
v_gene: TRBV27
j_gene: TRBJ1-5
abundance: many
CDR3aa: CASSTQDRLGPQHF
CDR3nt: TGTGCCAGCAGTACCCAGGATCGCTTAGGGCCCCAGCATTTT

d_gene: .
len: 15
v_gene: TRBV20-1
j_gene: TRBJ2-7
abundance: many
CDR3aa: CSAGGGANLGSEQYF
CDR3nt: TGCAGTGCTGGAGGGGGGGCTAATTTAGGTTCCGAGCAGTACTTC

d_gene: .
len: 14
v_gene: TRBV5-8
j_gene: TRBJ1-2
abundance: many
CDR3aa: CASSYRDQTYGYTF
CDR3nt: TGTGCCAGCAGCTACAGGGACCAGACCTATGGCTACACCTTC

d_gene: .
len: 15
v_gene: TRBV6-1
j_gene: TRBJ1-5
abundance: many
CDR3aa: CASSEATGSNQPQHF
CDR3nt: TGTGCCAGCAGTGAAGCGACAGGCTCCAATCAGCCCCAGCATTTT

d_gene: .
len: 14
v_gene: TRBV7-2
j_gene: TRBJ2-3
abundance: many
CDR3aa: CASSFSVVTDTQYF
CDR3nt: TGTGCCAGCAGCTTTTCTGTAGTCACAGATACGCAGTATTTT

d_gene: .
len: 14
v_gene: TRBV28
j_gene: TRBJ2-7
abundance: many
CDR3aa: CASSPWGEESEQYF
CDR3nt: TGTGCCAGCAGTCCTTGGGGGGAAGAAAGCGAGCAGTACTTC

d_gene: .
len: 14
v_gene: TRBV20-1
j_gene: TRBJ2-1
abundance: many
CDR3aa: CSARDPSVYNEQFF
CDR3nt: TGCAGTGCTAGAGATCCCAGCGTGTACAATGAGCAGTTCTTC

d_gene: TRBD2
len: 18
v_gene: TRBV4-1
j_gene: TRBJ2-5
abundance: .
CDR3aa: CASSAGRGTSGVQETQYF
CDR3nt: TGCGCCAGCAGCGCGGGTAGGGGAACTAGCGGGGTCCAAGAGACCCAGTACTTC

d_gene: .
len: 14
v_gene: TRBV3-1
j_gene: TRBJ2-5
abundance: many
CDR3aa: CASSHRDLKETQYF
CDR3nt: TGTGCCAGCAGCCATCGGGACTTAAAGGAGACCCAGTACTTC

d_gene: TRBD1
len: 14
v_gene: TRBV19
j_gene: TRBJ1-6
abundance: .
CDR3aa: CARAGQGYNSPLHF
CDR3nt: TGTGCCAGGGCGGGACAGGGTTATAATTCACCCCTCCACTTT

d_gene: TRBD2
len: 15
v_gene: TRBV20-1
j_gene: TRBJ2-7
abundance: .
CDR3aa: CSARGQLAASYEQYF
CDR3nt: TGCAGTGCTAGAGGCCAACTAGCGGCATCCTACGAGCAGTACTTC

d_gene: .
len: 14
v_gene: TRBV15
j_gene: TRBJ2-7
abundance: many
CDR3aa: CATSSSRQIPEQYF
CDR3nt: TGTGCCACCAGCAGTTCTAGACAAATCCCCGAGCAGTACTTC

d_gene: .
len: 12
v_gene: TRBV19
j_gene: TRBJ2-1
abundance: .
CDR3aa: CASSSRTDEQFF
CDR3nt: TGTGCCAGTAGTAGTAGGACCGACGAGCAGTTCTTC

d_gene: TRBD2
len: 15
v_gene: TRBV11-3
j_gene: TRBJ2-5
abundance: many
CDR3aa: CASSLEGLAGETQYF
CDR3nt: TGTGCCAGCAGCTTAGAAGGGCTAGCGGGAGAAACCCAGTACTTC

d_gene: .
len: 14
v_gene: TRBV6-5
j_gene: TRBJ2-3
abundance: few
CDR3aa: CASSYRQYPDTQYF
CDR3nt: TGTGCCAGCAGTTACCGGCAGTATCCAGATACGCAGTATTTT

d_gene: .
len: 13
v_gene: TRBV28
j_gene: TRBJ2-7
abundance: many
CDR3aa: CASSLGESYEQYF
CDR3nt: TGTGCCAGCAGTTTAGGAGAGTCCTACGAGCAGTACTTC

d_gene: .
len: 13
v_gene: TRBV29-1
j_gene: TRBJ2-7
abundance: many
CDR3aa: CSVERQGGVEQYF
CDR3nt: TGCAGCGTTGAAAGGCAAGGGGGGGTCGAGCAGTACTTC

d_gene: TRBD2
len: 15
v_gene: TRBV27
j_gene: TRBJ2-2
abundance: .
CDR3aa: CTSRRSGRPTGELFF
CDR3nt: TGTACCAGCAGACGTAGCGGGAGACCCACCGGGGAGCTGTTTTTT

d_gene: .
len: 13
v_gene: TRBV28
j_gene: TRBJ2-7
abundance: many
CDR3aa: CASSFQNSYEQYF
CDR3nt: TGTGCCAGCAGTTTTCAGAACTCCTACGAGCAGTACTTC

d_gene: TRBD1
len: 13
v_gene: TRBV4-2
j_gene: TRBJ1-2
abundance: .
CDR3aa: CASSQRQGASYTF
CDR3nt: TGTGCCAGCAGTCAAAGACAGGGCGCTAGCTACACCTTC

d_gene: TRBD1
len: 15
v_gene: TRBV10-3
j_gene: TRBJ2-3
abundance: .
CDR3aa: CAISEWTGVTDTQYF
CDR3nt: TGTGCCATCAGTGAGTGGACAGGGGTCACAGATACGCAGTATTTT

d_gene: .
len: 15
v_gene: TRBV28
j_gene: TRBJ1-5
abundance: many
CDR3aa: CASSLTVTSNQPQHF
CDR3nt: TGTGCCAGCAGTTTAACAGTGACTAGCAATCAGCCCCAGCATTTT

d_gene: TRBD1
len: 16
v_gene: TRBV28
j_gene: TRBJ2-1
abundance: many
CDR3aa: CASSLHRQGSYNEQFF
CDR3nt: TGTGCCAGCAGTCTCCACCGACAGGGCTCCTACAATGAGCAGTTCTTC

d_gene: .
len: 16
v_gene: TRBV28
j_gene: TRBJ2-7
abundance: many
CDR3aa: CASTLWRQNPSYEQYF
CDR3nt: TGTGCCAGCACGTTGTGGCGACAGAACCCGTCCTACGAGCAGTACTTC

d_gene: .
len: 13
v_gene: TRBV19
j_gene: TRBJ2-5
abundance: few
CDR3aa: CASSIRWQETQYF
CDR3nt: TGTGCCAGTAGTATAAGGTGGCAAGAGACCCAGTACTTC

d_gene: .
len: 15
v_gene: TRBV4-2
j_gene: TRBJ1-1
abundance: few
CDR3aa: CASSPLGTFDTEAFF
CDR3nt: TGTGCCAGCAGCCCCTTGGGGACATTCGACACTGAAGCTTTCTTT

d_gene: TRBD1
len: 14
v_gene: TRBV5-1
j_gene: TRBJ1-4
abundance: many
CDR3aa: CASSLTGENEKLFF
CDR3nt: TGCGCCAGCAGCCTAACAGGGGAGAATGAAAAACTGTTTTTT

d_gene: .
len: 14
v_gene: TRBV15
j_gene: TRBJ2-7
abundance: many
CDR3aa: CATSTGTRAYEQYF
CDR3nt: TGTGCCACCTCCACAGGGACCCGGGCTTACGAGCAGTACTTC

d_gene: TRBD1
len: 14
v_gene: TRBV29-1
j_gene: TRBJ1-4
abundance: .
CDR3aa: CSVTGTGFNEKLFF
CDR3nt: TGCAGCGTGACCGGGACAGGTTTTAATGAAAAACTGTTTTTT